This T cell receptor (beta chain) appears in the sequencing data of a study of blood T cell repertoires in COVID-19. Produced via immunoSEQ multiplex PCR; TCRdb's table is partial and in-frame only. The table has some 260,000 clones, around four fifths seen once. Participant age was about 18 to 100 years, and participants resided in about two dozen US areas. From germline, CDR1 is MDHEN and CDR2 SYDVKM. CDR3 size: 16 residues. V gave up 8 bases and J gave up 3 bases; unmatched junction bases: 10. The sequence was obtained from a young man with acute COVID-19. V and J are TRBV28 and TRBJ1-5; 10 nucleotides line up with TRBD1. The specimen sequenced was PBMCs or T cells enriched from blood (not recorded which). This CDR3 is CASQSWGQGTNQPQHF. The CDR3 coding sequence is TGTGCCAGCCAGTCTTGGGGACAGGGGACCAATCAGCCCCAGCATTTT.